This TCR beta chain originates from a study of blood T cell repertoires in COVID-19. In the study overall: PBMCs, B-cell-depleted T cells, or T cells were the source of the cDNA or gDNA that made up the material.

The assay was immunoSEQ multiplex PCR, and TCRdb's table has in-frame clones only and misses some. The table lists 150,000 to 200,000 clones, around 86% of them singletons, with roughly 7.8% in the top ten. This receptor was obtained from a man aged 55 to 70 with acute or convalescent COVID-19. Sequencing input: peripheral blood.

CDR3 protein: CASSLAEAGRNTEAFF. In nucleotides, the CDR3 is TGCGCCAGCAGCTTGGCAGAAGCGGGCAGGAACACTGAAGCTTTCTTT. The genes are TRBV5-1 and TRBJ1-1; D is uncertain. Trimming took off 0 bases at V and 1 base at J, with 13 bases between the two ends. In germline, CDR1 is SGHRS, CDR2 YFSETQ. The CDR3 is made up of 16 amino acids.